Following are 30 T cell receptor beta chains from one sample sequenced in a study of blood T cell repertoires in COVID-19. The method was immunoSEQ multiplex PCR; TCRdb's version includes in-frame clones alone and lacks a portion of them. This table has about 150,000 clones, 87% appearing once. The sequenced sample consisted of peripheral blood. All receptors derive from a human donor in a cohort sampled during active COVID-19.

CDR3 DNA sequence: TGTGCCAGCGCCCTAGCGGGGGGGCGGTACCAAGAGACCCAGTACTTC. It is translated as CASALAGGRYQETQYF. J is TRBJ2-5 and V is TRBV7-2; 12 positions agree with TRBD2. The length of the CDR3 is 16 residues. Unmatched junction bases numbered 7, after V lost 8 bases and J lost 0 bases. Germline CDR1 and CDR2: SGHTA and FQGNSA.

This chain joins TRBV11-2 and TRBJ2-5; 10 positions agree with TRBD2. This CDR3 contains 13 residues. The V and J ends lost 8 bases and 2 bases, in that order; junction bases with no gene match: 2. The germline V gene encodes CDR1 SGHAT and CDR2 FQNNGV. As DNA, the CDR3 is TGTGCCAGCCTAGCGGGGGAACAAGAGACCCAGTACTTC. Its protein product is CASLAGEQETQYF. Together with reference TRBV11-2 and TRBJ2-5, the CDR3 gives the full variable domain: EAGVAQSPRYKIIEKRQSVAFWCNPISGHATLYWYQQILGQGPKLLIQFQNNGVVDDSQLPKDRFSAERLKGVDSTLKIQPAKLEDSAVYLCASLAGEQETQYFGPGTRLLVL.

In DNA form, the CDR3 reads TGTGCCAGCAGTTACCGACAGTCAGCATATAATTCACCCCTCCACTTT. Its translation: CASSYRQSAYNSPLHF. This chain uses TRBV6-5 with TRBJ1-6; tentatively, D is TRBD1 (5 bases). Trimming shortened V by 2 bases and J by 4 bases, and 12 bases separated the two germline ends. The CDR3 totals 16 residues. Germline V CDR1 and CDR2: MNHEY, SVGAGI.

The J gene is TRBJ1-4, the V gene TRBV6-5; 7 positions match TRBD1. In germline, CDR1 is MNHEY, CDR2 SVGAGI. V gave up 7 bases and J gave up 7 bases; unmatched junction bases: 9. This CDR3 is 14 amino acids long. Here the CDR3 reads CASNRQGFVEKLFF. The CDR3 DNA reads TGTGCCAGCAACCGACAGGGATTCGTTGAAAAACTGTTTTTT.

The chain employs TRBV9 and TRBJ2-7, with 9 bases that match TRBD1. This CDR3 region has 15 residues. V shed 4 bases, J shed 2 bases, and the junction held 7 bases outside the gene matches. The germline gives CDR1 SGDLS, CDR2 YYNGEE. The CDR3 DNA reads TGTGCCAGCAGCCCCCAGGACAGGGGAACCTACGAGCAGTACTTC. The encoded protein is CASSPQDRGTYEQYF.

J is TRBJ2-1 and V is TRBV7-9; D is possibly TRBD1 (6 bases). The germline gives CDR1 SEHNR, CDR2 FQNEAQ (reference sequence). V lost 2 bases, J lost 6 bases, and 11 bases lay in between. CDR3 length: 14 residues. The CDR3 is CASSLRTTGNEQFF. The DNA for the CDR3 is TGTGCCAGCAGCTTAAGGACGACAGGCAATGAGCAGTTCTTC.

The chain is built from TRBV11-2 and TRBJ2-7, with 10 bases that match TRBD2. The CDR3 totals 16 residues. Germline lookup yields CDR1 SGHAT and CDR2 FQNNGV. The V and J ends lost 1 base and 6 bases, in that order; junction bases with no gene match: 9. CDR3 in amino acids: CASSLVSAGGPGEQYF. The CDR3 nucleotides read TGTGCCAGCAGCTTAGTGTCAGCGGGGGGGCCGGGCGAGCAGTACTTC.

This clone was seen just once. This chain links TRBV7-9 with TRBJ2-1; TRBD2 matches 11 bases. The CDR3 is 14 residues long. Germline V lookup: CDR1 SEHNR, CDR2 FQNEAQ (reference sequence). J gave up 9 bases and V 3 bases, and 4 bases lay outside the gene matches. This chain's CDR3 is CASSLTSGILEQFF. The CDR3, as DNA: TGTGCCAGCAGCTTGACTAGCGGGATTCTTGAGCAGTTCTTC.

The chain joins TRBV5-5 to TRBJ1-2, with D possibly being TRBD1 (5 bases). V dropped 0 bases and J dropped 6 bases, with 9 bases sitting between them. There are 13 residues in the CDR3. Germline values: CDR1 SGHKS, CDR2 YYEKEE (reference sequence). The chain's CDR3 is CASSLGGADGYTF. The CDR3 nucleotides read TGTGCCAGCAGCTTGGGTGGGGCGGATGGCTACACCTTC. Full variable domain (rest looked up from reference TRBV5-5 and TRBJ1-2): DAGVTQSPTHLIKTRGQQVTLRCSPISGHKSVSWYQQVLGQGPQFIFQYYEKEERGRGNFPDRFSARQFPNYSSELNVNALLLGDSALYLCASSLGGADGYTFGSGTRLTVV.

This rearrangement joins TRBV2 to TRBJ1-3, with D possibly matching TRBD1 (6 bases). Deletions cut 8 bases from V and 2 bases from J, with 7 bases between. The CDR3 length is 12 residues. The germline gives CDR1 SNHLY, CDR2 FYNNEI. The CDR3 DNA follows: TGTGCCAGCGGGACAACTGGAAACACCATATATTTT. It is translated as CASGTTGNTIYF.

The DNA for the CDR3 is TGTGCCAGCAGTTTCACCGGGGGGACGCAGTATTTT. Encoded protein: CASSFTGGTQYF. V is TRBV27 and J is TRBJ2-3, with TRBD2 matching over 7 bases. CDR1 MNHEY and CDR2 SMNVEV come from the germline V gene (reference sequence). J gave up 9 bases and V 3 bases, and 3 bases lay outside the gene matches. CDR3 length: 12 amino acids.

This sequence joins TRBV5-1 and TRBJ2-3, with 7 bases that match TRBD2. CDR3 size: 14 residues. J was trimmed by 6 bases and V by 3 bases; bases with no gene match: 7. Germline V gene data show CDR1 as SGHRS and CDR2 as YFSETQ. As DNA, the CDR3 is TGCGCCAGCAGCTCGCGGGAGATAGCGGATACGCAGTATTTT. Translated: CASSSREIADTQYF.

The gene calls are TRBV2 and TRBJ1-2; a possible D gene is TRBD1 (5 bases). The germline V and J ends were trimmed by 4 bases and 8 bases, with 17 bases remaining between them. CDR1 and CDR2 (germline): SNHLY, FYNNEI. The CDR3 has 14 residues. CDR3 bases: TGTGCCAGCAGTGGTGACAGCGGGATTATAGGCTACACCTTC. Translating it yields CASSGDSGIIGYTF.

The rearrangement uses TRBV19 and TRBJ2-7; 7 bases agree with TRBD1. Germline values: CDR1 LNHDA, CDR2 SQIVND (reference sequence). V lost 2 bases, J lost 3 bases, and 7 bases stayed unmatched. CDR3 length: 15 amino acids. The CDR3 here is CASSIPGQSYYEQYF. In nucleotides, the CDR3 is TGTGCCAGTAGTATACCGGGACAGAGCTACTACGAGCAGTACTTC.

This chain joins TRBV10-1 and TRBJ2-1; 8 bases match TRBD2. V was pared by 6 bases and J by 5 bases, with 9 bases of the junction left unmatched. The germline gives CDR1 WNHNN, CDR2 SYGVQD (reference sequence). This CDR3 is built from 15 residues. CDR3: CASSDRTSLNNEQFF. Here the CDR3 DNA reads TGCGCCAGCAGCGATAGGACTAGCCTTAACAATGAGCAGTTCTTC.

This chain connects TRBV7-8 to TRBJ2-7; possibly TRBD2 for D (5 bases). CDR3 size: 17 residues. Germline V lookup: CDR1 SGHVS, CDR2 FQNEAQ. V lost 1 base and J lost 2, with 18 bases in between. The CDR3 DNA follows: TGTGCCAGCAGCTTAGAACAGAGACCACCCGGGGCCTACGAGCAGTACTTC. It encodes CASSLEQRPPGAYEQYF. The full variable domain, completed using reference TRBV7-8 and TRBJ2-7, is GAGVSQSPRYKVAKRGQDVALRCDPISGHVSLFWYQQALGQGPEFLTYFQNEAQLDKSGLPSDRFFAERPEGSVSTLKIQRTQQEDSAVYLCASSLEQRPPGAYEQYFGPGTRLTVT.

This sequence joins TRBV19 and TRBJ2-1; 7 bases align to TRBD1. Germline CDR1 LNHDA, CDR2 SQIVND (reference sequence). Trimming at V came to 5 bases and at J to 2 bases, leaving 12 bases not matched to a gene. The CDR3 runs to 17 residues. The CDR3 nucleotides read TGTGCCAGTAGTGCCCATTTAGGGGGCCCACCCTACAATGAGCAGTTCTTC. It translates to CASSAHLGGPPYNEQFF.

CDR3 DNA sequence: TGTGCCAGCAGCCCACGGGACTCCTCCTACGAGCAGTACTTC. Protein sequence: CASSPRDSSYEQYF. The chain uses TRBV11-2 and TRBJ2-7; perhaps TRBD2 as D (6 bases). Germline CDR1 and CDR2: SGHAT and FQNNGV. CDR3 length equals 14 residues. The V gene lost 5 bases and the J gene lost 0 bases, with 11 bases spanning the gap.

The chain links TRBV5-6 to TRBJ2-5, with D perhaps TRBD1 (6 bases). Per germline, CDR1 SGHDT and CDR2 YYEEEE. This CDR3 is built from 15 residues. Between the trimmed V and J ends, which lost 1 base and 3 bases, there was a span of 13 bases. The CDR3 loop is CASSLLGNREETQYF. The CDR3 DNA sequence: TGTGCCAGCAGCTTGCTGGGAAACAGGGAAGAGACCCAGTACTTC.

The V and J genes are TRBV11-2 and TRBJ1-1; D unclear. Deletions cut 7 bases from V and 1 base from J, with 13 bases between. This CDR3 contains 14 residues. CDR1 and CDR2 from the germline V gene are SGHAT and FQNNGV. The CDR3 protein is CASKGEVPNTEAFF. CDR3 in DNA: TGTGCCAGCAAAGGCGAGGTACCGAACACTGAAGCTTTCTTT. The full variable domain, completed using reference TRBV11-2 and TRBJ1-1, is EAGVAQSPRYKIIEKRQSVAFWCNPISGHATLYWYQQILGQGPKLLIQFQNNGVVDDSQLPKDRFSAERLKGVDSTLKIQPAKLEDSAVYLCASKGEVPNTEAFFGQGTRLTVV.

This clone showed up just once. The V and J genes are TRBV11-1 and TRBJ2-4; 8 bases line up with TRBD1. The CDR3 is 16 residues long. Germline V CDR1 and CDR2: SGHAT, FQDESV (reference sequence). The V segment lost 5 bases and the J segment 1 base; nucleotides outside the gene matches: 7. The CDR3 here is CASSPLRTGAKNIQYF. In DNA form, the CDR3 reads TGTGCCAGCAGCCCGCTGAGGACAGGGGCCAAAAACATTCAGTACTTC.

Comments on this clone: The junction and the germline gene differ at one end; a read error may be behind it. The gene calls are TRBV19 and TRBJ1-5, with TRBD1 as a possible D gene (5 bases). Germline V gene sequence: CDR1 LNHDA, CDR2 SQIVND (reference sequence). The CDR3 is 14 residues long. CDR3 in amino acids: CASSIIKGAVITSF. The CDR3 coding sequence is TGTGCCAGTAGTATAATTAAAGGGGCAGTGATAACTTCTTTT.

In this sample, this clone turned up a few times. CDR3 bases: TGTGCCTGGAGTGTACTAGGGGGGGCGGGAGGCTACACCTTC. Protein sequence: CAWSVLGGAGGYTF. The V and J genes are TRBV30 and TRBJ1-2, with a weak D call TRBD1 (6 bases). V shed 0 bases and J shed 8 bases, with 16 bases lying between them. The V gene's germline CDR1 is GTSNPN and CDR2 SVGIG (reference sequence). This CDR3 region has 14 residues.

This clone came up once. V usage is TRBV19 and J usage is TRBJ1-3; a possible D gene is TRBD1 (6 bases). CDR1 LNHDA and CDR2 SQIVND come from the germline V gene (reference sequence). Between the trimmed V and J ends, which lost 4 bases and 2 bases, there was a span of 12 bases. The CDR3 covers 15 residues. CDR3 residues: CASSTRGATGNTIYF. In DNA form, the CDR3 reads TGTGCCAGTAGTACCCGGGGGGCCACTGGAAACACCATATATTTT.

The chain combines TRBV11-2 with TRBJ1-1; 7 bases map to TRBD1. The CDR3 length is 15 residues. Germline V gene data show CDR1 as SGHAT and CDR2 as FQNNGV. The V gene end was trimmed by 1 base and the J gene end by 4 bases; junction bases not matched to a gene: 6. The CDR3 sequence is CASSLVQGRGTEAFF. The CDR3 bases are TGTGCCAGCAGCTTAGTACAGGGGCGAGGCACTGAAGCTTTCTTT.

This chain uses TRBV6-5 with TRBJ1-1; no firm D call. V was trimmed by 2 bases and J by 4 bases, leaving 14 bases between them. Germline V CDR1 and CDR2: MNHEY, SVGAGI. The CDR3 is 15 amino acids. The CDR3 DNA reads TGTGCCAGCAGTTACCTCGGGGTCATCGGCACTGAAGCTTTCTTT. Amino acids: CASSYLGVIGTEAFF.

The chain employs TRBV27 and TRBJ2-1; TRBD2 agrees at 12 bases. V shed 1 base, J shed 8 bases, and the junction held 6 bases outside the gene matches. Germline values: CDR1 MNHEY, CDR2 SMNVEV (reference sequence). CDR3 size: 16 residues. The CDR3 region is CASSLFLAGGPDEQFF. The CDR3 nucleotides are TGTGCCAGCAGTTTATTCCTAGCGGGAGGGCCCGATGAGCAGTTCTTC.

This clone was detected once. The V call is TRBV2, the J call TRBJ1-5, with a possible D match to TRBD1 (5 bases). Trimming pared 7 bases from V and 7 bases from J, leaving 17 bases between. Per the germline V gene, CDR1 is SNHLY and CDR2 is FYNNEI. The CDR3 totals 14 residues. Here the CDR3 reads CASTMTGGAQPQHF. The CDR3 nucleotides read TGTGCCAGCACCATGACCGGAGGGGCCCAGCCCCAGCATTTT.

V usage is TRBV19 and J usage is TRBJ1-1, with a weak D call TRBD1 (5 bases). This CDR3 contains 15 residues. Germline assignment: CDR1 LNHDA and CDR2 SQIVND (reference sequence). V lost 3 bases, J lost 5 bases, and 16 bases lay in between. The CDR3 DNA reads TGTGCCAGTAGTATCTCCCACGGGGGGGAGACTGAAGCTTTCTTT. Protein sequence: CASSISHGGETEAFF.

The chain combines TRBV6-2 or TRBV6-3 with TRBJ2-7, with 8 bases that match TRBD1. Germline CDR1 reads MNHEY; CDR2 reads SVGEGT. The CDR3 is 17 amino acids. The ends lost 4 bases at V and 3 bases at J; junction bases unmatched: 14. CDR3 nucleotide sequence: TGTGCCAGCAGTTCCACCCCCCACAGGGGGTACAACTACGAGCAGTACTTC. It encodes CASSSTPHRGYNYEQYF.